This T cell receptor (beta chain) was recovered during a study of blood T cell repertoires in COVID-19. Study information: Sites in the United States, Italy and Spain provided acute and convalescent COVID-19 samples. T cells, B-cell-depleted T cells, or PBMCs provided the cDNA or gDNA that served as material.

Germline V CDR1 and CDR2: SGHAT, FQNNGV. Trimming at V came to 4 bases and at J to 5 bases, leaving 4 bases not matched to a gene. The CDR3 has 13 amino acids. How the authors handled the data: For nucleated cells, counts were estimated from reference gene primer amplification. Produced via immunoSEQ multiplex PCR; TCRdb's table is partial and in-frame only. D and trimming were read from the DNA, whereas the V and J calls and clone size are those reported in that table. The table lists tens of thousands of clones, 75% to 85% of them singletons. Material: peripheral blood. This TCR derives from a human donor in a cohort sampled during active COVID-19. The rearrangement links TRBV11-2 to TRBJ2-7; TRBD1 aligns across 8 bases. CDR3 in amino acids: CASSWPGGDEQYF. CDR3 nucleotide sequence: TGTGCCAGCAGCTGGCCAGGGGGCGACGAGCAGTACTTC.